This T cell receptor beta chain was captured by sequencing in a study of blood T cells in healthy people across ages. Study overall: Capture by template switching was about one barcoded beta molecule per two T cells. Study-level results: Naive T cell percentage by flow cytometry tracked strongly with beta diversity. A roughly linear fall in TCR beta diversity per million T cells was seen with increasing age.

Each sample yielded at least 6 micrograms of PBMC total RNA. Concerning this clonotype: Its antigen is not identified.

Using a J-beta primer mix together with a sample-barcoded 5' primer, a second PCR was run for roughly 6 to 11 cycles. TCRdb passed the 5' RACE reads through MiXCR, listing each CDR3 protein once. This table has about 1.4 million distinct CDR3 sequences, around 55% appearing once. The CDR3 is 13 residues long. CDR1 and CDR2 (germline): LNHNV, YYDKDF (reference sequence). The TCR sequence derives from a young man in good health. Sequencing was done on a sample of blood. The chain couples TRBV15 to TRBJ2-4; possibly TRBD1 for D (5 bases). The J call may be faulty, since TRBJ2-7 better matches the DNA end. The CDR3 DNA is TGTGCCACCAGAGCCGGGCAGGGCTACGAGCAGTACTTC. Residues: CATRAGQGYEQYF.